A single sample gave rise to the 7 T cell receptor beta chains below, sequenced in a study of blood T cell repertoires in COVID-19. TCRdb's copy holds only in-frame clones and misses some; the assay was immunoSEQ multiplex PCR. The data hold a few hundred thousand clones, with around 90% observed a single time. Sequencing used PBMCs or T cells enriched from blood (not recorded which). The receptors were gathered from a man aged 25 to 45 who had been exposed to COVID-19.

The J gene is TRBJ1-2, the V gene TRBV9, with D maybe TRBD1 (5 bases). Per germline, CDR1 SGDLS and CDR2 YYNGEE. The CDR3 runs to 14 residues. Trimming cost V 0 bases and J 8 bases, with 14 bases left between them. Written as DNA, the CDR3 is TGTGCCAGCAGCGTAGACCAGGGATTAAGGGGCTACACCTTC. This gives the protein CASSVDQGLRGYTF.

V is TRBV4-3 and J is TRBJ1-2; D is possibly TRBD1 (5 bases). CDR1 is LGHNA, CDR2 YSLEER, per germline. V shed 0 bases and J shed 2 bases, with 10 bases lying between them. This CDR3 has 15 residues. This CDR3 is CASSQERRGNYGYTF. For the CDR3, the DNA is TGCGCCAGCAGCCAAGAAAGGAGGGGAAACTATGGCTACACCTTC.

The chain is built from TRBV5-4 and TRBJ2-1; TRBD2 aligns across 9 bases. The V gene's germline CDR1 is SGHNT and CDR2 YYREEE (reference sequence). Trimming cost V 0 bases and J 9 bases; bases outside gene matches: 4. CDR3 size: 14 residues. CDR3 in amino acids: CASSLGTSATEQFF. The CDR3 DNA reads TGTGCCAGCAGCTTGGGGACTAGCGCTACTGAGCAGTTCTTC.

This chain links TRBV6-5 with TRBJ2-7, with a tentative D call TRBD1 (6 bases). Germline assignment: CDR1 MNHEY and CDR2 SVGAGI. V was cut by 2 bases and J by 2 bases, with 13 bases left in between. The CDR3 has 15 amino acids. The CDR3 sequence: CASSYNPHRAYEQYF. Here the CDR3 DNA reads TGTGCCAGCAGTTACAACCCACACAGGGCCTACGAGCAGTACTTC.

This clone has only one observation. The chain combines TRBV4-1 with TRBJ2-7; tentative D call: TRBD1 (6 bases). Trimming shortened V by 3 bases and J by 4 bases, and 16 bases separated the two germline ends. Germline-derived CDR1 and CDR2 are MGHRA and YSYEKL. The CDR3 has 15 residues. CDR3 region: CASSQADRNGYEQYF. The CDR3 bases are TGCGCCAGCAGCCAGGCCGACAGGAATGGTTACGAGCAGTACTTC.

The chain is built from TRBV19 and TRBJ2-7, with a possible D match to TRBD1 (5 bases). The CDR3 consists of 13 residues. V lost 5 bases, J lost 6 bases, and 14 bases lay in between. Germline CDR1 LNHDA, CDR2 SQIVND (reference sequence). The CDR3 reads CASSLAGSPEQYF. The CDR3 DNA reads TGTGCCAGTAGTCTGGCAGGGTCCCCCGAGCAGTACTTC.

The genes are TRBV6-2 or TRBV6-3 and TRBJ1-6; D gene uncertain. Looked up from germline, CDR1 is MNHEY and CDR2 is SVGEGT. This CDR3 spans 12 amino acids. With 4 bases removed from V and 7 bases from J, the gap between germline ends came to 5 bases. As DNA, the CDR3 is TGTGCCAGCAGTTTACAGAATTCACCCCTCCACTTT. Translated: CASSLQNSPLHF.